This TCR beta chain was identified in a study of vaccination and CD4 T cells after COVID-19. The V gene's germline CDR1 is SGHNT and CDR2 YYREEE (reference sequence). This CDR3 spans 18 amino acids. V was trimmed by 1 base and J by 0 bases, leaving 14 bases between them. Treatment described: approximately nine-day PBMC culture with coronavirus spike peptide pools or control peptides (ViraFEST assay). Sequencing of the DNA from cultured CD4+ T cells was carried out with the Oncomine TCR Beta short-read assay. A single record per CDR3 protein comes from TCRdb applying MiXCR to the PCR reads. The sample has 5,000 to 6,500 distinct CDR3 sequences, more than 35% seen once. Concerning this clonotype itself: What it binds is unknown.

V gene TRBV5-4 combines with J gene TRBJ2-6, with a weak D call TRBD1 (6 bases). The sequenced sample consisted of CD4+ T cells from blood, cultured in vitro. The receptor was isolated from a human donor who had recovered from COVID-19. The CDR3 nucleotides are TGTGCCAGCAGCTTGAAGGGCAGGGGCAGCTCTGGGGCCAACGTCCTGACTTTC. It encodes CASSLKGRGSSGANVLTF.